These 21 T cell receptor beta chains were sequenced from one sample in a study of blood T cell repertoires in COVID-19. Sequenced by immunoSEQ multiplex PCR; TCRdb stores in-frame clones only, minus some. Of some 200,000 clones listed, 87% are singletons. Input material: PBMCs or T cells enriched from blood (not recorded which). The receptor source for this set is a man younger than 30 with acute COVID-19.

The rearrangement links TRBV12-3 or TRBV12-4 to TRBJ1-2; D uncertain. The CDR3 extends over 12 amino acids. The V and J ends lost 3 bases and 1 base respectively, with 3 bases between them. This chain's CDR3 is CASSFNNYGYTF. The CDR3 DNA sequence: TGTGCCAGCAGTTTCAATAACTATGGCTACACCTTC.

The chain recombines TRBV6-5 with TRBJ2-3; 8 bases align to TRBD2. CDR1 and CDR2 from the germline V gene are MNHEY and SVGAGI. V shed 7 bases and J 0 bases; nucleotides not matched to a gene: 6. The CDR3 loop spans 15 amino acids. For the CDR3, the DNA is TGTGCCAGCAACGGTCTAGCGGGCAGCACAGATACGCAGTATTTT. Protein product: CASNGLAGSTDTQYF.

The V call is TRBV28, the J call TRBJ2-3; D not certain. Germline CDR1 is MDHEN and CDR2 is SYDVKM. Deletions cut 8 bases from V and 0 bases from J, with 12 bases between. This CDR3 is 14 amino acids long. CDR3 sequence: CASLTLESTDTQYF. Written as DNA, the CDR3 is TGTGCCAGCCTAACGCTAGAAAGCACAGATACGCAGTATTTT.

The V call is TRBV2, the J call TRBJ2-7, with 10 nucleotides matching TRBD2. Germline CDR1 and CDR2: SNHLY and FYNNEI. The CDR3 extends over 14 amino acids. The ends lost 4 bases at V and 5 bases at J; junction bases unmatched: 5. DNA of the CDR3: TGTGCCAGCAGTGTCCTAGCGGGAGTTGACGAGCAGTACTTC. Translating it yields CASSVLAGVDEQYF.

The chain joins TRBV7-3 to TRBJ2-5; 14 positions match TRBD2. The J segment lost 4 bases and the V segment lost 5 bases, leaving 21 bases of the junction unmatched. The germline CDR1 and CDR2 sequences are SGHTA and FQGTGA. This CDR3 is built from 21 residues. CDR3 sequence (DNA): TGTGCCAGCAGCCCGGGACAGGGAAAGGGACTAGCGGGAGTCACTGGAGAGACCCAGTACTTC. Its translation is CASSPGQGKGLAGVTGETQYF. Full variable domain (rest looked up from reference TRBV7-3 and TRBJ2-5): GAGVSQTPSNKVTEKGKYVELRCDPISGHTALYWYRQSLGQGPEFLIYFQGTGAADDSGLPNDRFFAVRPEGSVSTLKIQRTERGDSAVYLCASSPGQGKGLAGVTGETQYFGPGTRLLVL.

V is TRBV4-1 and J is TRBJ2-5, with 15 bases fitting TRBD2. The CDR3 totals 18 residues. V lost 1 base, J lost 5 bases, and 8 bases stayed unmatched. Germline V gene data show CDR1 as MGHRA and CDR2 as YSYEKL. DNA for the CDR3: TGCGCCAGCAGCCAAGGGACTAGCGGGAGGGGCGAAGTGGAGACCCAGTACTTC. As protein: CASSQGTSGRGEVETQYF.

The chain joins TRBV13 to TRBJ1-2; 7 nucleotides agree with TRBD1. The V segment lost 6 bases and the J segment 2 bases; nucleotides outside the gene matches: 9. The CDR3 loop spans 15 amino acids. The germline CDR1 and CDR2 sequences are PRHDT and FYEKMQ (reference sequence). DNA of the CDR3: TGTGCCAGCAGAGAGGAAGGGGGCGGCAACTATGGCTACACCTTC. This encodes CASREEGGGNYGYTF.

The chain joins TRBV20-1 to TRBJ2-7; 10 positions agree with TRBD1. Trimming at V came to 3 bases and at J to 5 bases, leaving 7 bases not matched to a gene. The CDR3 extends over 14 amino acids. The germline V gene has CDR1 DFQATT and CDR2 SNEGSKA (reference sequence). The CDR3 loop reads CSASGGQGPDEQYF. The CDR3 region has the DNA TGCAGTGCTAGTGGGGGACAGGGGCCCGACGAGCAGTACTTC.

Here the CDR3 DNA reads TGTGCCAGCAGCTCCCGAGGAGGGGGCGGAGATACGCAGTATTTT. Amino acid sequence: CASSSRGGGGDTQYF. The J gene is TRBJ2-3, the V gene TRBV7-2, with TRBD1 as a possible D gene (7 bases). The CDR3 loop spans 15 amino acids. Germline assignment: CDR1 SGHTA and CDR2 FQGNSA. V shed 4 bases and J shed 5 bases, with 16 bases lying between them.

The V call is TRBV7-3, the J call TRBJ2-5; TRBD1 is a possible D gene (6 bases). This CDR3 contains 12 residues. Trimming shortened V by 6 bases and J by 9 bases, and 14 bases separated the two germline ends. Germline CDR1 reads SGHTA; CDR2 reads FQGTGA. The CDR3 DNA follows: TGTGCCAGCAGTTTCGGCGAGGGGGCCCAGTACTTC. This encodes CASSFGEGAQYF.

The V and J genes are TRBV3-1 (or the pseudogene TRBV3-2) and TRBJ2-7, with D possibly TRBD2 on 6 matching bases. The CDR3 runs 17 residues. V lost 4 bases to trimming and J lost 7 bases, with 26 bases between them. Germline CDR1 is LGHDT and CDR2 is YNNKEL (reference sequence). The CDR3 DNA sequence: TGTGCCAGCAGCCGTTCCTCGCAAGCGGGTGGGCCTAGGGAGCAGTACTTC. Encoded protein: CASSRSSQAGGPREQYF.

Here the CDR3 reads CASSIGGQGATEAFF. DNA for the CDR3: TGTGCCAGTAGTATAGGTGGACAGGGGGCCACTGAAGCTTTCTTT. This sequence joins TRBV19 and TRBJ1-1; 11 bases line up with TRBD1. Germline-derived CDR1 and CDR2 are LNHDA and SQIVND (reference sequence). The CDR3 has 15 amino acids. Unmatched junction bases numbered 2, after V lost 1 base and J lost 4 bases.

This chain joins TRBV2 and TRBJ2-7; TRBD2 is a possible D gene (6 bases). V lost 6 bases, J lost 4 bases, and 19 bases lay in between. Germline V gene data show CDR1 as SNHLY and CDR2 as FYNNEI. This CDR3 has 15 residues. The CDR3 bases are TGTGCCAGCAGAGCCGGGGGAGGAGGGTCGTACGAGCAGTACTTC. This codes for CASRAGGGGSYEQYF.

This clone came up once. The chain recombines TRBV2 with TRBJ2-1, with 9 bases fitting TRBD1. The V segment lost 1 base and the J segment 3 bases; nucleotides outside the gene matches: 4. CDR3 length: 16 residues. Germline V CDR1 and CDR2: SNHLY, FYNNEI. The CDR3 here is CASSEDRGRHYNEQFF. The CDR3 DNA sequence: TGTGCCAGCAGTGAAGACAGGGGGCGTCACTACAATGAGCAGTTCTTC.

The rearrangement links TRBV7-3 to TRBJ1-2; 7 bases fit TRBD1. The CDR3 is 15 amino acids. The trim removed 2 bases at V and 4 bases at J, leaving 7 bases unmatched. Germline V gene lookup returns CDR1 SGHTA and CDR2 FQGTGA. CDR3 coding DNA: TGTGCCAGCAGCTTAGAGCCAGGGGGAGGCTATGGCTACACCTTC. Amino acid sequence: CASSLEPGGGYGYTF.

The chain recombines TRBV19 with TRBJ1-5; D is perhaps TRBD1 (5 bases). CDR1 and CDR2 (germline): LNHDA, SQIVND (reference sequence). Between the trimmed V and J ends, which lost 7 bases and 9 bases, there was a span of 19 bases. CDR3 length: 14 amino acids. The CDR3 bases are TGTGCCAGTAATCCAACAGGCGGGGGAGGGCCCCAGCATTTT. Its translation: CASNPTGGGGPQHF.

The CDR3 DNA sequence: TGTGCCAGTAGTATAGGTGTTGGGGGACAGGGCTCTGGCTACACCTTC. This gives the protein CASSIGVGGQGSGYTF. The V call is TRBV19, the J call TRBJ1-2; TRBD1 matches 9 bases. The length of the CDR3 is 16 residues. CDR1 and CDR2 from the germline V gene are LNHDA and SQIVND (reference sequence). The trim removed 1 base at V and 7 bases at J, leaving 10 bases unmatched.

The V and J genes are TRBV28 and TRBJ1-5; 12 nucleotides agree with TRBD1. Germline V lookup: CDR1 MDHEN, CDR2 SYDVKM. The CDR3 has 19 residues. The trim removed 5 bases at V and 1 base at J, leaving 12 bases unmatched. The CDR3 DNA is TGTGCCAGCAGTATCCCCGGGACAGGGGGCGAGTTGAGCAATCAGCCCCAGCATTTT. Translated, it gives CASSIPGTGGELSNQPQHF.

The gene calls are TRBV28 and TRBJ2-1, with 9 positions matching TRBD2. This CDR3 contains 17 residues. Germline V gene sequence: CDR1 MDHEN, CDR2 SYDVKM. The ends lost 2 bases at V and 4 bases at J; junction bases unmatched: 9. CDR3 sequence (DNA): TGTGCCAGCAGTTTACTCGAACTAGCGGGTGGGTACAATGAGCAGTTCTTC. Translating it yields CASSLLELAGGYNEQFF.

This chain connects TRBV2 to TRBJ2-3; 7 bases map to TRBD2. The J segment lost 0 bases and the V segment lost 0 bases, leaving 0 bases of the junction unmatched. This CDR3 has 15 residues. Germline V lookup: CDR1 SNHLY, CDR2 FYNNEI. The CDR3: CASSEARESTDTQYF. CDR3 in DNA: TGTGCCAGCAGTGAAGCGCGGGAGAGCACAGATACGCAGTATTTT.

This sequence joins TRBV18 and TRBJ2-1; TRBD1 aligns across 8 bases. The CDR3 totals 17 residues. Germline CDR1 reads KGHSH; CDR2 reads LQKENI. The junction had 13 bases not matched to a gene; V was cut back by 4 bases and J by 5 bases. The CDR3 bases are TGTGCCAGCTCACTCTTACCCCCGACAGGGGTGGACAATGAGCAGTTCTTC. Translation gives CASSLLPPTGVDNEQFF.